Shown below are 18 T cell receptor beta chains from a single sample sequenced in a study of blood T cell repertoires in COVID-19. Measured with immunoSEQ multiplex PCR; TCRdb has only the in-frame clones, and not every one. The data contain approximately 80,000 clones, around 90% of them singletons. Sequenced input: peripheral blood. These receptor sequences come from a woman aged 50 to 60 in a cohort sampled during active COVID-19.

This clone was seen a handful of times. The rearrangement joins TRBV7-9 to TRBJ1-1, with no clear D. This CDR3 is built from 13 residues. V gave up 6 bases and J gave up 1 base, with 9 bases separating them. Germline CDR1 reads SEHNR; CDR2 reads FQNEAQ (reference sequence). The CDR3 DNA is TGTGCCAGCAGATTGACTGGGAACACTGAAGCTTTCTTT. It codes for CASRLTGNTEAFF.

The chain is built from TRBV24-1 and TRBJ1-2; 7 nucleotides line up with TRBD1. CDR3 length: 15 amino acids. Germline-derived CDR1 and CDR2 are KGHDR and SFDVKD. V shed 3 bases, J shed 3 bases, and the junction held 6 bases outside the gene matches. CDR3 residues: CATSDPHGTDYGYTF. As DNA, the CDR3 is TGTGCCACCAGTGATCCACACGGGACAGACTATGGCTACACCTTC.

This clone was picked up a small number of times. CDR3 amino acids: CASSPGENYGYTF. Here the CDR3 DNA reads TGTGCCAGCAGCCCCGGGGAAAACTATGGCTACACCTTC. The gene calls are TRBV12-3 or TRBV12-4 and TRBJ1-2; no firm D call. The V end was cut by 6 bases, the J end by 2 bases, with 10 bases between. The CDR3 loop spans 13 amino acids.

This chain links TRBV2 with TRBJ2-1; the D gene is possibly TRBD1 (5 bases). The CDR3 spans 14 residues. V was trimmed by 1 base and J by 3 bases, leaving 7 bases between them. CDR1 SNHLY and CDR2 FYNNEI come from the germline V gene. Here the CDR3 DNA reads TGTGCCAGCAGTGAAGGGACACACTACAATGAGCAGTTCTTC. This codes for CASSEGTHYNEQFF.

The rearrangement links TRBV7-2 to TRBJ2-3, with 8 bases identical to TRBD2. The CDR3 consists of 13 residues. CDR1 is SGHTA, CDR2 FQGNSA, per germline. J was trimmed by 5 bases and V by 3 bases; bases with no gene match: 1. The CDR3 DNA reads as TGTGCCAGCAGCTTCGGGGGGGGAGATACGCAGTATTTT. As protein: CASSFGGGDTQYF.

As for this clone: At the DNA level, this CDR3 is encoded by other sequences in the same sample as well. The V gene is TRBV4-1, the J gene TRBJ2-5; 7 positions agree with TRBD1. V dropped 3 bases and J dropped 5; count of bases not matched to a gene: 6. This CDR3 has 14 amino acids. From germline, CDR1 is MGHRA and CDR2 YSYEKL. CDR3 DNA: TGCGCCAGCAGCCAGACAGGGTCGGGGGAGACCCAGTACTTC. This encodes CASSQTGSGETQYF.

The rearrangement links TRBV10-3 to TRBJ2-2; D possibly corresponds to TRBD1 (5 bases). V lost 5 bases and J lost 4, with 14 bases in between. The length of the CDR3 is 15 residues. From germline, CDR1 is ENHRY and CDR2 SYGVKD. In nucleotides, the CDR3 is TGTGCCATCAGTTCTTCATTAGGGGCCACCGGGGAGCTGTTTTTT. As protein: CAISSSLGATGELFF.

The chain joins TRBV27 to TRBJ2-7, with 14 bases that match TRBD2. This CDR3 is built from 17 residues. Trimming cost V 7 bases and J 2 bases; bases outside gene matches: 10. CDR1 is MNHEY and CDR2 is SMNVEV in the germline V gene (reference sequence). The CDR3 loop reads CASNLKGTSGGTYEQYF. In DNA form, the CDR3 reads TGTGCCAGCAACTTAAAAGGGACTAGCGGGGGAACCTACGAGCAGTACTTC.

V usage is TRBV28 and J usage is TRBJ2-7, with a weak D call TRBD2 (5 bases). The germline CDR1 and CDR2 sequences are MDHEN and SYDVKM. The length of the CDR3 is 14 residues. Trimming cost V 2 bases and J 0 bases, with 8 bases left between them. The CDR3, as DNA: TGTGCCAGCAGTTTAGCGGGCAGCTCCTACGAGCAGTACTTC. It yields the protein CASSLAGSSYEQYF.

The chain uses TRBV5-4 and TRBJ1-4; TRBD1 might be the D (5 bases). CDR3 length equals 15 residues. Germline values: CDR1 SGHNT, CDR2 YYREEE (reference sequence). V gave up 0 bases and J gave up 5 bases, with 11 bases separating them. The CDR3 DNA reads TGTGCCAGCAGCTTGGAAAGGGGCCGGAATGAAAAACTGTTTTTT. It translates to CASSLERGRNEKLFF. Full variable domain (outside the CDR3, taken from reference TRBV5-4 and TRBJ1-4): ETGVTQSPTHLIKTRGQQVTLRCSSQSGHNTVSWYQQALGQGPQFIFQYYREEENGRGNFPPRFSGLQFPNYSSELNVNALELDDSALYLCASSLERGRNEKLFFGSGTQLSVL.

The chain carries TRBV6-6 and TRBJ2-3; 9 positions agree with TRBD2. With 5 bases clipped from V and 0 bases from J, the junction kept 12 bases outside the gene matches. The CDR3 is 18 residues long. The germline CDR1 and CDR2 sequences are MNHNY and SVGAGI (reference sequence). The CDR3 here is CASSPPVAGDGSTDTQYF. DNA of the CDR3: TGTGCCAGCAGTCCCCCCGTAGCGGGAGACGGTAGCACAGATACGCAGTATTTT.

The rearrangement uses TRBV5-6 and TRBJ2-1; TRBD1 agrees at 9 bases. This CDR3 has 13 residues. V gave up 5 bases and J gave up 9 bases; unmatched junction bases: 6. Germline CDR1 and CDR2: SGHDT and YYEEEE. This chain's CDR3 is CASSWDRAGEQFF. The CDR3 coding sequence is TGTGCCAGCAGTTGGGACAGGGCGGGTGAGCAGTTCTTC.

V and J are TRBV5-4 and TRBJ2-7; 7 bases match TRBD1. There are 13 residues in the CDR3. Trimming took 4 bases from V and 3 from J; bases not matched to a gene: 4. Germline CDR1 reads SGHNT; CDR2 reads YYREEE (reference sequence). The chain's CDR3 is CASSRDSNYEQYF. The CDR3 DNA follows: TGTGCCAGCAGCCGGGACAGCAACTACGAGCAGTACTTC.

This sequence joins TRBV28 and TRBJ1-2; 8 bases are a match to TRBD1. Germline CDR1 MDHEN, CDR2 SYDVKM. V trimming: 5 bases; J trimming: 6 bases; junction bases outside the gene matches: 8. This CDR3 region has 14 residues. The CDR3 DNA reads TGTGCCAGCAGTCTGGACAGGGATGTGAATGGCTACACCTTC. Translating gives CASSLDRDVNGYTF.

V and J are TRBV5-1 and TRBJ2-1; 9 bases map to TRBD2. Germline CDR1 SGHRS, CDR2 YFSETQ. The CDR3 has 15 amino acids. Trimming took 6 bases from V and 7 from J; bases not matched to a gene: 11. CDR3 protein: CASKSGASGENEQFF. DNA for the CDR3: TGCGCCAGCAAGAGTGGGGCTAGCGGGGAGAATGAGCAGTTCTTC.

V usage is TRBV7-7 and J usage is TRBJ2-5; 15 bases are shared with TRBD2. CDR3 length: 18 amino acids. CDR1 and CDR2 (germline): SSHAT, FNYEAQ (reference sequence). Germline trimming cut 5 bases from V and 2 bases from J; bases unmatched to any gene: 9. For the CDR3, the DNA is TGTGCCAGCAGCCGAGGACTAGCGGGAGGGCCAGGACAAGAGACCCAGTACTTC. It encodes CASSRGLAGGPGQETQYF. Complete variable domain (other parts from reference TRBV7-7 and TRBJ2-5): GAGVSQSPRYKVTKRGQDVTLRCDPISSHATLYWYQQALGQGPEFLTYFNYEAQPDKSGLPSDRFSAERPEGSISTLTIQRTEQRDSAMYRCASSRGLAGGPGQETQYFGPGTRLLVL.

The genes are TRBV7-6 and TRBJ2-5; 9 bases are shared with TRBD1. V lost 1 base, J lost 1 base, and 1 base stayed unmatched. CDR1 SGHVS and CDR2 FNYEAQ come from the germline V gene. CDR3 length equals 15 residues. This CDR3 is CASSLGGQGQETQYF. The CDR3, as DNA: TGTGCCAGCAGCTTAGGGGGACAGGGCCAAGAGACCCAGTACTTC.

V usage is TRBV6-5 and J usage is TRBJ2-1; the match to TRBD1 covers 8 bases. Trimming took 10 bases from V and 6 from J; bases not matched to a gene: 14. CDR3 size: 15 residues. The V gene's germline CDR1 is MNHEY and CDR2 SVGAGI. CDR3 region: CATTQGQGLGNEQFF. CDR3 DNA sequence: TGTGCCACCACCCAAGGACAGGGCCTCGGCAATGAGCAGTTCTTC.